This T cell receptor beta chain was documented in a study of shared clonotypes between healthy human individuals. As for the study in general: Donors had three CD4 naive, three CD4 memory, two CD8 naive and one CD8 memory plate apiece. Study results and caveats: Rarefaction showed sorted-subset sequencing was incomplete despite large depth.

As regards this clone: What it binds is unknown.

Naive CD8 cells, CD45RO-negative and positively selected for CCR7, excluded terminally differentiated effector memory CD45RA+ cells. The donor cohort consisted entirely of Caucasian adults residing in Nashville, Tennessee. The J segment lost 5 bases and the V segment lost 2 bases, leaving 17 bases of the junction unmatched. There are 20 residues in the CDR3. Germline CDR1 is SNHLY and CDR2 is FYNNEI. Per the original methods: ImmunoSEQ output lacked quality scores and full-length reads, limiting matched filtering. Clones were sequenced by immunoSEQ multiplex PCR, and TCRdb holds only the in-frame ones, with some missing. The V and J calls and clone size are taken from that table; D and trimming were inferred from the DNA. The sample lists roughly 650,000 clones, roughly 96% occurring once.

The chain carries TRBV2 and TRBJ2-5; 13 bases fit TRBD2. Sample: naive CD8+ T cells sorted from blood. This TCR was sampled from a woman aged 30 to 39 in good health. CDR3 DNA sequence: TGTGCCAGCAGTGAATCGGGACTAGCGGGGCAGGCTACCAATCTGGAGACCCAGTACTTC. This gives the protein CASSESGLAGQATNLETQYF.